Sequencing of this TCR beta chain was carried out in a study of shared clonotypes between healthy human individuals. Data came from immunoSEQ multiplex PCR; TCRdb stores just in-frame clones and leaves some out. The table has 2 million to 2.5 million clones, approximately 95% seen once. A CD45RA+ naive subset and a CD45RA-negative memory subset were split from CD4+ cells. General study results and limits: A generally larger estimated richness was seen in naive subsets than in memory subsets. About 5% was the fraction of naive CD4 clonotypes found shared across a few donors. Non-shared clonotypes had lower generation probabilities than clonotypes shared by all four sorted-subset donors.

A word on this clone: The antigen is unknown.

Trimming cost V 4 bases and J 0 bases, with 9 bases left between them. From germline, CDR1 is SNHLY and CDR2 FYNNEI. The CDR3 has 15 residues. Input material: naive CD4+ T cells sorted from blood. Subset meaning: CD45RA+ positively selected. This chain joins TRBV2 and TRBJ2-2, with D possibly TRBD2 on 5 matching bases. The receptor was isolated from a man between 18 and 29 years old in good health. CDR3 residues: CASSVKRSNTGELFF. DNA of the CDR3: TGTGCCAGCAGTGTGAAGCGGTCGAACACCGGGGAGCTGTTTTTT.